What follows describes a single T cell receptor beta chain. As yet, its antigen is unknown. PCR primers comprised 60 Vbeta and 13 Jbeta primers. The table came from immunoSEQ multiplex PCR; TCRdb's copy has only in-frame clones and leaves some out. This sample has approximately 140,000 clones, with roughly 83% found just once. The source of the sample is a study of cytomegalovirus exposure and HLA in healthy donors. Study observations and caveats: Cytomegalovirus status was reportedly diagnosed by the classifier with high sensitivity and specificity. As a later analysis revealed, the rate of TCR association differed by HLA locus, with DRB1 most and HLA-C fewest. V- and J-gene trimming of TCR beta was linked (in a later analysis) to a missense DCLRE1C variant.

Source material: PBMCs. The origin of this receptor is a girl aged 2 to 10 in good health and CMV-seronegative.

CDR3 in DNA: TGTGCCAGCAGTGATGGGACAGGTTCCAAAGATACGCAGTATTTT. It encodes CASSDGTGSKDTQYF. The rearrangement joins TRBV6-1 to TRBJ2-3; 8 nucleotides match TRBD1. Trimming removed 3 bases from V and 5 bases from J; junction bases left unmatched: 7. The CDR3 loop spans 15 amino acids. Germline CDR1 is MNHNS and CDR2 is SASEGT.